This TCR beta chain was obtained from a study of T cells in Graves' hyperthyroidism and ophthalmopathy. The study's findings and limits: Through a model of 13 V-J features, ophthalmopathy was separated from stable hyperthyroidism.

If no ophthalmopathy progression occurred within 18 months, Graves' hyperthyroidism was stable. The diagnostic basis comprised clinical symptoms, serum thyroxine and TRAb, thyroid ultrasound and orbital computed tomography. V lost 5 bases and J lost 5; bases outside the gene matches: 3. CDR3 size: 14 residues. Germline V lookup: CDR1 SNHLY, CDR2 FYNNEI. What was amplified from RNA transcripts were TCR beta CDR3 regions. When the TCR CDR3 underwent first-round RT-PCR, the HTBI primer set was used. TCRdb ran MiXCR on the multiplex PCR reads and lists one entry per CDR3 protein. The profile covers roughly 580,000 distinct CDR3 sequences, with around 45% appearing a single time and just under 8.5% taken by the ten largest. This clonotype was seen more than once but under ten times. Its antigen remains unidentified.

The rearrangement joins TRBV2 to TRBJ2-7, with 13 bases fitting TRBD2. The specimen sequenced was peripheral blood or thyroid tissue (not recorded which). This sequence originates from a woman aged 18-29 years with Graves' hyperthyroidism. CDR3 bases: TGTGCCAGCAGTCGACTAGCGGGAGGTCACGAGCAGTACTTC. It codes for CASSRLAGGHEQYF.